This T cell receptor (beta chain) was recovered during a study of early T cells in non-severe SARS-CoV-2 infection. About the research overall: Bulk RNA taken from unsorted whole blood was sequenced, leaving chains unpaired.

This clonotype turned up a few times. Its antigen is unidentified. Germline CDR1 is SGHAT and CDR2 is FQNNGV. Unmatched junction bases numbered 8, after V lost 3 bases and J lost 7 bases. The CDR3 is 14 amino acids. Attachment of unique molecular identifiers was made to individual cDNA molecules. TCRdb analysed the 5' RACE reads with MiXCR anew, one entry per CDR3 protein. The data contain over 45,000 distinct CDR3 sequences, roughly 16% of them singletons. Whole-study findings and limits: VDJdb-based annotation leaned toward anti-spike CD8 responses and missed private and CD4 specificities.

V gene TRBV11-2 combines with J gene TRBJ2-7; 8 bases fit TRBD2. Sample: whole blood, taken at baseline. The TCR sequence derives from an adult who was a healthcare worker with PCR-confirmed SARS-CoV-2 infection or an uninfected control (not recorded which). CDR3 in amino acids: CASSFRAGVWEQYF. The CDR3 DNA follows: TGTGCCAGCAGCTTTCGAGCGGGAGTCTGGGAGCAGTACTTC.